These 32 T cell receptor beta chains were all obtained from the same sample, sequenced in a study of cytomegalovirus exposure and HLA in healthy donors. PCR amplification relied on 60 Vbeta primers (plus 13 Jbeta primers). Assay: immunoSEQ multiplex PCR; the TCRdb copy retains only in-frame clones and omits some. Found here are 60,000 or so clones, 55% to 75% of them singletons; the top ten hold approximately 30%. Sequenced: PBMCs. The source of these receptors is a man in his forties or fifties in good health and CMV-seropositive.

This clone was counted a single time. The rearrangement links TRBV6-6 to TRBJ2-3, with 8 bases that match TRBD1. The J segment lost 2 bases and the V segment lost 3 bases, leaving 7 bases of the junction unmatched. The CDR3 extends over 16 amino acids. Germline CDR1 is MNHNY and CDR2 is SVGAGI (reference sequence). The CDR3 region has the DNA TGTGCCAGCAGTTATTCAGGGACAGGCACCACAGATACGCAGTATTTT. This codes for CASSYSGTGTTDTQYF.

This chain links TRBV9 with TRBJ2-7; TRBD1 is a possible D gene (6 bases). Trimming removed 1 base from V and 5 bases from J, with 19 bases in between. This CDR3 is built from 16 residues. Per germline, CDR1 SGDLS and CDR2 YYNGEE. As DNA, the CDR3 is TGTGCCAGCAGCGTACAAACTTCGGGACATATCCACGAGCAGTACTTC. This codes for CASSVQTSGHIHEQYF.

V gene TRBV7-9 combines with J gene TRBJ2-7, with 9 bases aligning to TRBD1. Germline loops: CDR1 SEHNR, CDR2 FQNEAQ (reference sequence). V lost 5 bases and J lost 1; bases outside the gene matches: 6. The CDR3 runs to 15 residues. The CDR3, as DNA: TGTGCCAGCAGCCCCGGACAGGGGCGATCCTACGAGCAGTACTTC. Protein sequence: CASSPGQGRSYEQYF.

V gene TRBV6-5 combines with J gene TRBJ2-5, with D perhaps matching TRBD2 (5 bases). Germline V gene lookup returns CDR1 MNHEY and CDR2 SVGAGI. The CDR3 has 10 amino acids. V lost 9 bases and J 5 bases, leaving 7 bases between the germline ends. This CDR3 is CARDSETQYF. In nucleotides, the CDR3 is TGTGCCAGGGACTCGGAGACCCAGTACTTC.

The CDR3 is CASGTGVNQPQHF. The CDR3 DNA reads as TGTGCCAGCGGGACAGGGGTCAATCAGCCCCAGCATTTT. J is TRBJ1-5 and V is TRBV7-2; TRBD1 agrees at 10 bases. With 8 bases clipped from V and 3 bases from J, the junction kept 1 base outside the gene matches. The germline V gene encodes CDR1 SGHTA and CDR2 FQGNSA. The CDR3 consists of 13 residues.

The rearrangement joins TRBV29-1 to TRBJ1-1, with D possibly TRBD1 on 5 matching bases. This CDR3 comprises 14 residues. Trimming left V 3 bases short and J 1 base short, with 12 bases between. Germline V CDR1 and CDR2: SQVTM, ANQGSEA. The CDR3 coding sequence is TGCAGCGTTGAGGGGTGGGGGGAGAACACTGAAGCTTTCTTT. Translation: CSVEGWGENTEAFF.

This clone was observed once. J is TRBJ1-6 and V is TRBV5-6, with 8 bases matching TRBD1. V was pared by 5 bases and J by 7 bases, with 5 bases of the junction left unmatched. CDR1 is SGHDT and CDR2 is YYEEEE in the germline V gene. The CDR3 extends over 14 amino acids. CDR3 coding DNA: TGTGCCAGCAGTACGGGACAGGTCAATTCACCCCTCCACTTT. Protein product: CASSTGQVNSPLHF. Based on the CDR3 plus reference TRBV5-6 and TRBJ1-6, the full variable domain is DAGVTQSPTHLIKTRGQQVTLRCSPKSGHDTVSWYQQALGQGPQFIFQYYEEEERQRGNFPDRFSGHQFPNYSSELNVNALLLGDSALYLCASSTGQVNSPLHFGNGTRLTVT.

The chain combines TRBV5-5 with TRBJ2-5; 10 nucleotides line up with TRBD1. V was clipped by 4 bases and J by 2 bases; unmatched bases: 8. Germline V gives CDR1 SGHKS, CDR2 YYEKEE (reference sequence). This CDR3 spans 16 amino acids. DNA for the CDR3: TGTGCCAGCAGCCTCCGACAGGGGGCATCTCAAGAGACCCAGTACTTC. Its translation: CASSLRQGASQETQYF. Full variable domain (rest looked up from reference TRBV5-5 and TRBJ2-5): DAGVTQSPTHLIKTRGQQVTLRCSPISGHKSVSWYQQVLGQGPQFIFQYYEKEERGRGNFPDRFSARQFPNYSSELNVNALLLGDSALYLCASSLRQGASQETQYFGPGTRLLVL.

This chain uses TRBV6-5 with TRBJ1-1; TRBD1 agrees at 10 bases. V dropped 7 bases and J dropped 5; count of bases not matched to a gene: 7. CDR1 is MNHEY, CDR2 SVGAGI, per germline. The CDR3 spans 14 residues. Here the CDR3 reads CASTTRTGGTEAFF. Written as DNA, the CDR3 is TGTGCCAGCACCACCCGGACAGGGGGGACTGAAGCTTTCTTT.

CDR3 residues: CASSLWGGQETQYF. Written as DNA, the CDR3 is TGCGCCAGCAGCTTGTGGGGGGGCCAAGAGACCCAGTACTTC. The J gene is TRBJ2-5, the V gene TRBV5-1, with 7 bases matching TRBD2. The J segment lost 1 base and the V segment lost 1 base, leaving 1 base of the junction unmatched. The germline V gene encodes CDR1 SGHRS and CDR2 YFSETQ. CDR3 size: 14 residues.

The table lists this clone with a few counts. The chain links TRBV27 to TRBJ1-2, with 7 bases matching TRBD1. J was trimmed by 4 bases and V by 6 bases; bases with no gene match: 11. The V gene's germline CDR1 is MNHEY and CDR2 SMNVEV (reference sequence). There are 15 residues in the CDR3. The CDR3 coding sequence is TGTGCCAGCAGCAAGTGGGGACAGAAAGCCTATGGCTACACCTTC. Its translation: CASSKWGQKAYGYTF.

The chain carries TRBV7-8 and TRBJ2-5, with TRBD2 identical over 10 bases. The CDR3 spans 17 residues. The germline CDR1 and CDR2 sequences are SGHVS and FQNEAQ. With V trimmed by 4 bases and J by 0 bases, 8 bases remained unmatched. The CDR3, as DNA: TGTGCCAGCAGCTCCCTCCGGACTAGCGGCTACCAAGAGACCCAGTACTTC. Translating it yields CASSSLRTSGYQETQYF.

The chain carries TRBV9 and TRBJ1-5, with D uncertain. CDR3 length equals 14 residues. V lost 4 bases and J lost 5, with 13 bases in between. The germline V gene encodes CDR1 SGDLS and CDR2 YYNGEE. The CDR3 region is CASSPQPEDQPQHF. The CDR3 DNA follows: TGTGCCAGCAGCCCCCAACCGGAGGATCAGCCCCAGCATTTT.

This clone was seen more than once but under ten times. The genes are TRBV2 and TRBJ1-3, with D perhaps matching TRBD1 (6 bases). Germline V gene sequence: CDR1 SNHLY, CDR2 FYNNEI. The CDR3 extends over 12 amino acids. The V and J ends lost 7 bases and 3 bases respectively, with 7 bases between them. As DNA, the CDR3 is TGTGCCAGCAACAGGGATGGAAACACCATATATTTT. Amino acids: CASNRDGNTIYF.

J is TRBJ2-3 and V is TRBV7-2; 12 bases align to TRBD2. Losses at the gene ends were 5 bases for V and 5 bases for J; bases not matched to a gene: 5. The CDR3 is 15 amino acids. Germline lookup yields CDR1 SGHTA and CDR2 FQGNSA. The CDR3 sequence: CASSPLAGGVDTQYF. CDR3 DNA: TGTGCCAGCAGCCCGCTAGCGGGGGGGGTAGATACGCAGTATTTT.

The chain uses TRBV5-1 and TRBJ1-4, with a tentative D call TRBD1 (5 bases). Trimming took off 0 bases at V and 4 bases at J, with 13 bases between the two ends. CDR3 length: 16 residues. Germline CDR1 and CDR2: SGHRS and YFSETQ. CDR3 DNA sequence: TGCGCCAGCAGCTTGGAAGGGGAGCGGGGTAATGAAAAACTGTTTTTT. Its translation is CASSLEGERGNEKLFF.

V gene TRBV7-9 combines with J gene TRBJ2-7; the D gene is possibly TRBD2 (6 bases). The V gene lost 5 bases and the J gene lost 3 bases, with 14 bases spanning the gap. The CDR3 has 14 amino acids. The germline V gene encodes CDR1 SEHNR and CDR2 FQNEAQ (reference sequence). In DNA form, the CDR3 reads TGTGCCAGCAGCCCCTCGGAGCGGGTCTACGAGCAGTACTTC. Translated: CASSPSERVYEQYF.

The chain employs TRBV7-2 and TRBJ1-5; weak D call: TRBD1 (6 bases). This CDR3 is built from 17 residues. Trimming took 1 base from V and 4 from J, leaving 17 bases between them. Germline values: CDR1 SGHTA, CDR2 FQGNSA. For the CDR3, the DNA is TGTGCCAGCAGCTTAGAAATGGCAGGGGCATTGAATCAGCCCCAGCATTTT. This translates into CASSLEMAGALNQPQHF.

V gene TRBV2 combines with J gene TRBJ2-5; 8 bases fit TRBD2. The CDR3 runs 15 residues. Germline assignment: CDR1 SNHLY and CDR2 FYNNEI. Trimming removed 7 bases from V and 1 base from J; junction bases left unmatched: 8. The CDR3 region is CASTGTSGTQETQYF. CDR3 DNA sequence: TGTGCCAGCACTGGAACTAGCGGAACCCAAGAGACCCAGTACTTC.

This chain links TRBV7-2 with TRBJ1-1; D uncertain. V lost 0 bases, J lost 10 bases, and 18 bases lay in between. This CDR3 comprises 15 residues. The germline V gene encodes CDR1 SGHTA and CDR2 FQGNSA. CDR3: CASSLATASVAGAFF. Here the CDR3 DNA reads TGTGCCAGCAGCTTAGCCACAGCATCGGTGGCTGGAGCTTTCTTT.

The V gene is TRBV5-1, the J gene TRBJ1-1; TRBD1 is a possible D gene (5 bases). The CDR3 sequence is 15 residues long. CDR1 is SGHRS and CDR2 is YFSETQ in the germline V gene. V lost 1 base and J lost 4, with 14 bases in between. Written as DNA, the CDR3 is TGCGCCAGCAGCTTGTTTACAGGCGGGAGCACTGAAGCTTTCTTT. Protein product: CASSLFTGGSTEAFF.

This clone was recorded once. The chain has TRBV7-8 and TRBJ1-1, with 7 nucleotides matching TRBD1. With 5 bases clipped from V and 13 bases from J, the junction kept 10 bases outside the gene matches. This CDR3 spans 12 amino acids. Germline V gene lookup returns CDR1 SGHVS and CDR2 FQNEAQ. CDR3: CASSLRQGVSFF. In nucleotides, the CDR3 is TGTGCCAGCAGCCTCAGACAGGGCGTAAGTTTCTTT. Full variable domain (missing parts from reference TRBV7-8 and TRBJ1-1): GAGVSQSPRYKVAKRGQDVALRCDPISGHVSLFWYQQALGQGPEFLTYFQNEAQLDKSGLPSDRFFAERPEGSVSTLKIQRTQQEDSAVYLCASSLRQGVSFFGQGTRLTVV.

The chain's CDR3 is CASSPRQDYGYTF. CDR3 sequence (DNA): TGTGCCAGCTCTCCGAGACAGGACTATGGCTACACCTTC. This chain uses TRBV18 with TRBJ1-2; TRBD1 is a possible D gene (6 bases). The CDR3 is made up of 13 amino acids. The V gene's germline CDR1 is KGHSH and CDR2 LQKENI. Trimming took off 6 bases at V and 3 bases at J, with 11 bases between the two ends.

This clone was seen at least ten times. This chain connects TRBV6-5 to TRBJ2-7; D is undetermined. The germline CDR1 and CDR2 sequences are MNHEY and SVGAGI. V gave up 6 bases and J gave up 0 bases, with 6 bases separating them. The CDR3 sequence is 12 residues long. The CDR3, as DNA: TGTGCCAGCAGGTCGTACTCCTACGAGCAGTACTTC. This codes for CASRSYSYEQYF.

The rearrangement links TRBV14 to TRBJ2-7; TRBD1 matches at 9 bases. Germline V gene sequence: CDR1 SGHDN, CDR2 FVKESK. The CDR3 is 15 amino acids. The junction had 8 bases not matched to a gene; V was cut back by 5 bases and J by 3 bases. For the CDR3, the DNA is TGTGCCAGCAGCTTCGACAGGGGGGCCGGCTACGAGCAGTACTTC. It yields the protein CASSFDRGAGYEQYF. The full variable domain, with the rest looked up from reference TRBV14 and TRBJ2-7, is EAGVTQFPSHSVIEKGQTVTLRCDPISGHDNLYWYRRVMGKEIKFLLHFVKESKQDESGMPNNRFLAERTGGTYSTLKVQPAELEDSGVYFCASSFDRGAGYEQYFGPGTRLTVT.

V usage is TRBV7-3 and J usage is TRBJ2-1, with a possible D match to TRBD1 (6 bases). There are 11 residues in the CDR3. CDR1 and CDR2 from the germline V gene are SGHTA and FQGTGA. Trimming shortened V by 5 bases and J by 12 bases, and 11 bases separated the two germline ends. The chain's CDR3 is CASSTGTLQFF. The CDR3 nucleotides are TGTGCCAGCAGCACCGGGACACTGCAGTTCTTC.

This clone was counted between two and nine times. The CDR3 nucleotides read TGTGCCTCCTCGAGCGGGGGGCATGAGGAGACCCAGTACTTC. Residues: CASSSGGHEETQYF. The J gene is TRBJ2-5, the V gene TRBV7-9; 9 nucleotides align to TRBD2. The germline V gene encodes CDR1 SEHNR and CDR2 FQNEAQ (reference sequence). Trimming cost V 11 bases and J 5 bases; bases outside gene matches: 12. This CDR3 has 14 amino acids.

In DNA, the CDR3 is TGTGCCAGCAGCTTAGATATCGAGAGGGCCGCTGAGCAGTTCTTC. It specifies CASSLDIERAAEQFF. The chain combines TRBV7-8 with TRBJ2-1; D may be TRBD2 (5 bases). This CDR3 is built from 15 residues. Trimming stripped 1 base from V and 9 bases from J, with 16 bases between. Germline V lookup: CDR1 SGHVS, CDR2 FQNEAQ.

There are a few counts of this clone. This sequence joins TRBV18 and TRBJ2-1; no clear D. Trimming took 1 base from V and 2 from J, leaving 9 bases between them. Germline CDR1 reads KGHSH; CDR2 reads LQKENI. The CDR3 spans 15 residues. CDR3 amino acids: CASSPLSQTYNEQFF. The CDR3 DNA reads TGTGCCAGCTCACCACTTTCACAGACCTACAATGAGCAGTTCTTC. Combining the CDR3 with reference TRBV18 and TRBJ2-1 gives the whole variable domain NAGVMQNPRHLVRRRGQEARLRCSPMKGHSHVYWYRQLPEEGLKFMVYLQKENIIDESGMPKERFSAEFPKEGPSILRIQQVVRGDSAAYFCASSPLSQTYNEQFFGPGTRLTVL.

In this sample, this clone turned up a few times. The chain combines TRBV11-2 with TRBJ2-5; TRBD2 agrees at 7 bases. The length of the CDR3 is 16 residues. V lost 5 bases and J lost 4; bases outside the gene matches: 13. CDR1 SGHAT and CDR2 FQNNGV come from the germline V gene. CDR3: CASSPQRGSWGETQYF. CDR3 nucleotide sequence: TGTGCCAGCAGCCCCCAGCGGGGATCGTGGGGAGAGACCCAGTACTTC. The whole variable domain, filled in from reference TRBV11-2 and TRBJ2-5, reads EAGVAQSPRYKIIEKRQSVAFWCNPISGHATLYWYQQILGQGPKLLIQFQNNGVVDDSQLPKDRFSAERLKGVDSTLKIQPAKLEDSAVYLCASSPQRGSWGETQYFGPGTRLLVL.

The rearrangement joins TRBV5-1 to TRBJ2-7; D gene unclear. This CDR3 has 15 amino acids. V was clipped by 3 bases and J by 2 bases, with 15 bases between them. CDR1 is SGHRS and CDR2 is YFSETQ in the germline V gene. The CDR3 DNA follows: TGCGCCAGCAGCTCTACAGTTCCCTTAGCCTACGAGCAGTACTTC. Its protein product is CASSSTVPLAYEQYF.

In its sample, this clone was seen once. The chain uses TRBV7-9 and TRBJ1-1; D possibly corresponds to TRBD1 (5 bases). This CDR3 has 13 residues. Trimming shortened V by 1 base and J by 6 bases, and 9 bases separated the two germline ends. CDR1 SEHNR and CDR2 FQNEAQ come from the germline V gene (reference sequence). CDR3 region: CASSLVGGAEAFF. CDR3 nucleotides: TGTGCCAGCAGCTTAGTCGGGGGAGCTGAAGCTTTCTTT.